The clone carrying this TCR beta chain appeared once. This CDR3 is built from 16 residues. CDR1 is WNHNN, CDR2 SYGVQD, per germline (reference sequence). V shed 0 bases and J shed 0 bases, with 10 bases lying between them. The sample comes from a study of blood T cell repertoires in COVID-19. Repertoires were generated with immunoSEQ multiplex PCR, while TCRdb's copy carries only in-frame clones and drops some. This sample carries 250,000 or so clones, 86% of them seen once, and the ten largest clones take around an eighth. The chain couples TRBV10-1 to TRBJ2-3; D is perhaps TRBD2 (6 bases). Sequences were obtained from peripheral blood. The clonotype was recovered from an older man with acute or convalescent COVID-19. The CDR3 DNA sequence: TGCGCCAGCAGTGAGTCTTGGCGGGGTAGCACAGATACGCAGTATTTT. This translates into CASSESWRGSTDTQYF.